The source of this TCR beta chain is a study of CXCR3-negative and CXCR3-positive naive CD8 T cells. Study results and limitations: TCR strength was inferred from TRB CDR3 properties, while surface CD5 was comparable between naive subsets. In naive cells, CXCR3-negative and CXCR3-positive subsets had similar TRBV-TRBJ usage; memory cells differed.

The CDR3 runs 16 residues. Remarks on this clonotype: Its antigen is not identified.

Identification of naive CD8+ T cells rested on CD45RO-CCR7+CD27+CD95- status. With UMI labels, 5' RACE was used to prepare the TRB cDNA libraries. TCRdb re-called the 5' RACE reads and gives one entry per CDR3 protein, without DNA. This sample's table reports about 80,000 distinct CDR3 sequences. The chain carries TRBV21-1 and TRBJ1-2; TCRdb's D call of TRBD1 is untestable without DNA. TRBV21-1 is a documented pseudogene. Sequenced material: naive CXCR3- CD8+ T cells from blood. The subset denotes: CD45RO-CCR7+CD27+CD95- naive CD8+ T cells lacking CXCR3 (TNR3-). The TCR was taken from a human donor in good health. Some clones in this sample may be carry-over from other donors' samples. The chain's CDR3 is CASSKGSGTDNYGYTF.